Listed below are T cell receptor beta chains from one sample, sequenced in a study of shared clonotypes between healthy human individuals. Sequencing used immunoSEQ multiplex PCR; TCRdb keeps in-frame clones, though not all of them. Altogether about 660,000 clones are present, roughly 70% being singletons, with the ten largest covering roughly 1.7%. Sequencing used memory CD4+ T cells sorted from blood. All receptors derive from a woman aged 30 to 39 in good health. Each CDR3 is given with its conserved first and last residue. The D gene is left open where the match is weak. Some rows mark clone size as missing; the rest say once, few, many or name a class of expanded clone.

-	TRBV6-6	TRBJ2-7	-	TGTGCCAGCAGTTACACCGGACAGTCCTACGAGCAGTACTTC	CASSYTGQSYEQYF
-	TRBV6-1	TRBJ1-5	many	TGTGCCAGCAGTGGTGGGACATTTGGCAATCAGCCCCAGCATTTT	CASSGGTFGNQPQHF
TRBD1	TRBV4-2	TRBJ1-5	-	TGTGCCAGCAGCCAAGAACAGGGGGGAAGCAATCAGCCCCAGCATTTT	CASSQEQGGSNQPQHF
TRBD1	TRBV5-1	TRBJ2-5	-	TGCGCCAGCAGCTCCCAGACAGGGGTCCAAGAGACCCAGTACTTC	CASSSQTGVQETQYF
-	TRBV25-1	TRBJ2-5	many	TGTGCCAGCAGTGGGTCGGATCGGATAGGGGAGACCCAGTACTTC	CASSGSDRIGETQYF
TRBD2	TRBV5-1	TRBJ2-5	-	TGCGCCAGCAGCTCCCTGACTAGCGGGGAGACCCAGTACTTC	CASSSLTSGETQYF
TRBD2	TRBV2	TRBJ2-5	-	TGTGCCAGCAAACCGGGACTAGCGACAGAGACCCAGTACTTC	CASKPGLATETQYF
-	TRBV28	TRBJ2-7	-	TGTGCCAGCATCCCTGGGGCGGGAAACTACGAGCAGTACTTC	CASIPGAGNYEQYF
TRBD1	TRBV27	TRBJ1-2	-	TGTGCCAGCAGTCCGATGGCCGGACAGGTGGGCGCTGGCTACACCTTC	CASSPMAGQVGAGYTF
-	TRBV19	TRBJ1-4	-	TGTGCCAGTCGAGTCCCTTCAGAAAAACTGTTTTTT	CASRVPSEKLFF
-	TRBV11-2	TRBJ2-1	-	TGTGCCAGCAGCTTTAGGACCCGGGACTTAATTTCGGAGCAGTTCTTC	CASSFRTRDLISEQFF
TRBD2	TRBV19	TRBJ2-1	-	TGTGCCAGTACCCCCACCGGGACTAACTTCGGCGGGGAGCAGTTCTTC	CASTPTGTNFGGEQFF
-	TRBV5-1	TRBJ2-2	few	TGCGCCAGCAGCTTGGGCAATACAGGTAGCGGGGAGCTGTTTTTT	CASSLGNTGSGELFF
-	TRBV5-1	TRBJ2-1	-	TGCGCCAGCAGCTTGGGAGGGCAAAATGAGCAGTTCTTC	CASSLGGQNEQFF
TRBD1	TRBV6-5	TRBJ2-1	-	TGTGCCAGCAGTTACTCATCGGGACAGGGTGAGCAGTTCTTC	CASSYSSGQGEQFF
-	TRBV5-1	TRBJ2-3	few	TGCGCCAGCAGCAATGCCTTGGACAGAGACCCAGATACGCAGTATTTT	CASSNALDRDPDTQYF
TRBD2	TRBV5-1	TRBJ2-7	-	TGCGCCAGCAGCTGGGAGTGGACTAGCGGGAGTTACGAGCAGTACTTC	CASSWEWTSGSYEQYF
-	TRBV5-1	TRBJ1-4	-	TGCGCCAGCAGCTCCGATAATCTTCAACGGGGGACTAATGAAAAACTGTTTTTT	CASSSDNLQRGTNEKLFF
-	TRBV5-1	TRBJ1-4	once	TGCGCCAGCAGCTTTGAACCTTATGAAAAACTGTTTTTT	CASSFEPYEKLFF
-	TRBV11-3	TRBJ2-1	-	TGTGCCAGCAGCTTAGGATCCTCCTCCTACAATGAGCAGTTCTTC	CASSLGSSSYNEQFF
-	TRBV6-1	TRBJ2-1	-	TGTGCCAGCAGTGCGGTCGGGACATCCTACAATGAGCAGTTCTTC	CASSAVGTSYNEQFF
TRBD1	TRBV27	TRBJ1-2	-	TGTGCCAGCAGTCCATGGGGGGGACAGGGCGGGACCTATGGCTACACCTTC	CASSPWGGQGGTYGYTF
-	TRBV7-3	TRBJ2-3	-	TGTGCCAGCAGCTTATTCCGGACATCCGTCACAGATACGCAGTATTTT	CASSLFRTSVTDTQYF
-	TRBV5-4	TRBJ2-1	-	TGTGCCAGCAGCGCAGCCTCCTACAATGAGCAGTTCTTC	CASSAASYNEQFF
-	TRBV7-2	TRBJ2-7	-	TGTGCCAGCAGCTTATACCACGAGCAGTACTTC	CASSLYHEQYF
-	TRBV5-1	TRBJ2-1	once	TGCGCCAGCAGCTTGGCCATACAGGGTGCTGAGCAGTTCTTC	CASSLAIQGAEQFF
-	TRBV6-5	TRBJ2-5	once	TGTGCCAGCAGTTACGGATCGGCCCCCCAGGCCCAGTACTTC	CASSYGSAPQAQYF
-	TRBV5-1	TRBJ2-1	few	TGCGCCAGCAGCTTGGTTAGTAATCTGGGTGAGCAGTTCTTC	CASSLVSNLGEQFF
-	TRBV20-1	TRBJ2-5	-	TGCAGTGCTAGAGATCGCGAGACCCAGTACTTC	CSARDRETQYF
-	TRBV9	TRBJ1-1	few	TGTGCCAGCAGCGTAGGAGGGGGAGGGAGCACTGAAGCTTTCTTT	CASSVGGGGSTEAFF
TRBD1	TRBV7-9	TRBJ2-6	-	TGTGCCAGCAGCTCAGGGGACAGGTCCAGCTCTGGGGCCAACGTCCTGACTTTC	CASSSGDRSSSGANVLTF
-	TRBV11-2	TRBJ2-7	-	TGTGCCAGCAGCTTCGGCCCGGGACTGTACTACGAGCAGTACTTC	CASSFGPGLYYEQYF
TRBD2	TRBV5-1	TRBJ2-3	-	TGCGCCAGCAGCTTAATTAGCGGGTTTGGAACAGATACGCAGTATTTT	CASSLISGFGTDTQYF
TRBD2	TRBV10-2	TRBJ2-1	-	TGCGCCAGCAGCGTAGCGGGAGGTGCCCGCAATGAGCAGTTCTTC	CASSVAGGARNEQFF
-	TRBV15	TRBJ2-1	-	TGTGCCACCAGCAGGCCCTCGCGGAGAGCGAGGGATGAGCAGTTCTTC	CATSRPSRRARDEQFF
TRBD1	TRBV5-1	TRBJ2-6	-	TGCGCCAGCAGCCCAGGGGACAGGGGGCCTGCGGGGGCCAACGTCCTGACTTTC	CASSPGDRGPAGANVLTF
TRBD2	TRBV18	TRBJ2-7	-	TGTGCCAGCTCACCCTCGGTGGCGGGAGTCTACGAGCAGTACTTC	CASSPSVAGVYEQYF
-	TRBV5-1	TRBJ2-5	-	TGCGCCAGCAGCTTGGGGCTGGGGAACCAAGAGACCCAGTACTTC	CASSLGLGNQETQYF
-	TRBV7-2	TRBJ1-5	few	TGTGCCAGCAGGACAGTGGGGGCCAATCAGCCCCAGCATTTT	CASRTVGANQPQHF
TRBD1	TRBV7-6	TRBJ2-2	once	TGTGCCAGCAGACAGGACAGGGCGGGCACCGGGGAGCTGTTTTTT	CASRQDRAGTGELFF
-	TRBV7-2	TRBJ2-7	-	TGTGCCAGCAGCTTACATCAGGGCGGGGAGCAGTACTTC	CASSLHQGGEQYF
-	TRBV9	TRBJ1-1	-	TGTGCCAGCAGCGTATTCGGGCGGGGAGGGAGTGGAACTGAAGCTTTCTTT	CASSVFGRGGSGTEAFF
TRBD2	TRBV4-2	TRBJ2-1	-	TGTGCCAGCAGCCAAGATGGCACTAGCGGGAGCGATGAGCAGTTCTTC	CASSQDGTSGSDEQFF
-	TRBV10-1	TRBJ2-2	-	TGCGCCAGCAGTGAGTCGTACGGGGGCTATACCGGGGAGCTGTTTTTT	CASSESYGGYTGELFF
-	TRBV27	TRBJ2-1	-	TGTGCCAGCAGTTTATCGCGTGGAACTGAGCAGTTCTTC	CASSLSRGTEQFF
-	TRBV18	TRBJ2-1	-	TGTGCCAGCTCACCAAGGGGGAACTCCTACAATGAGCAGTTCTTC	CASSPRGNSYNEQFF
TRBD2	TRBV11-2	TRBJ2-1	-	TGTGCCAGCAGCAAGCGGGGAGGGGTTGATGAGCAGTTCTTC	CASSKRGGVDEQFF
-	TRBV2	TRBJ2-5	-	TGTGCCAGCAGTGCTCTTGCGGGTGGAGAGACCCAGTACTTC	CASSALAGGETQYF
-	TRBV28	TRBJ1-2	few	TGTGCCAGCAGTGGTCAGGGCTATGGCTACACCTTC	CASSGQGYGYTF
-	TRBV7-8	TRBJ1-2	-	TGTGCCAGCAGCTCTTTCACAGTCTCTACTAACTATGGCTACACCTTC	CASSSFTVSTNYGYTF
TRBD1	TRBV2	TRBJ2-3	-	TGTGCCAGCAGTGGGGACAGGGCAGATACGCAGTATTTT	CASSGDRADTQYF
TRBD2	TRBV11-2	TRBJ2-3	-	TGTGCCAGCAGCCCCCCTCGACTAGCGCAAGATACGCAGTATTTT	CASSPPRLAQDTQYF
-	TRBV6-5	TRBJ2-3	-	TGTGCCAGCCGAAGCCCCTTGAGGGGTACGCAGTATTTT	CASRSPLRGTQYF
TRBD2	TRBV2	TRBJ2-1	few	TGTGCCAGCCCCTCCCGACGTAGCGGGAGGGGGTACAATGAGCAGTTCTTC	CASPSRRSGRGYNEQFF
-	TRBV27	TRBJ2-3	-	TGTGCCAGCACTTATCGGGGCCGGAGCACAGATACGCAGTATTTT	CASTYRGRSTDTQYF